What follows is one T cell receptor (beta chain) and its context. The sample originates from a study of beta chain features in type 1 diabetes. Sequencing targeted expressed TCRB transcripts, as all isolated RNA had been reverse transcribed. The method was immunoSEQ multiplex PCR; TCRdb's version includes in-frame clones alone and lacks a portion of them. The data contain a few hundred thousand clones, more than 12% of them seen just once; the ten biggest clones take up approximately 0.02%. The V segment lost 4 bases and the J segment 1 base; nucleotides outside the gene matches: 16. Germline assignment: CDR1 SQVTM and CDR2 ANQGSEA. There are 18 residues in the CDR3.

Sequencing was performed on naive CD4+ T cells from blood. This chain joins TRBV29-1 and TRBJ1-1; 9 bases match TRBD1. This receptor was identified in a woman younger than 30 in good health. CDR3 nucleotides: TGCAGCGTTGTACGGGGACAGGGAGGCCCCGCGTCGAACACTGAAGCTTTCTTT. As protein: CSVVRGQGGPASNTEAFF.